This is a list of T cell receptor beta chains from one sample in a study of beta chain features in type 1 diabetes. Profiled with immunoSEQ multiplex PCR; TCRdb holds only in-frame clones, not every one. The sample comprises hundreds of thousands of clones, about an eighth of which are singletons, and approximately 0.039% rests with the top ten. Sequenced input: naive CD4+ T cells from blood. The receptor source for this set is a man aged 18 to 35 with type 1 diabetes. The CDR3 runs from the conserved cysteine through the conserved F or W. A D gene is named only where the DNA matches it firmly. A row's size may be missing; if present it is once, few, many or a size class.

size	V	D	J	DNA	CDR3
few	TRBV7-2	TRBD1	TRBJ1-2	TGTGCCAGCAGCGCTTACTACGGGACAGGGGGCGATGGCTACACCTTC	CASSAYYGTGGDGYTF
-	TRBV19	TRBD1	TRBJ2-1	TGTGCCAGTAGTATAGGGACAGGGGTACACAATGAGCAGTTCTTC	CASSIGTGVHNEQFF
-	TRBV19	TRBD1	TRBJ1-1	TGTGCCAGTAGTGGGGACAGGGGGCTTACTGAAGCTTTCTTT	CASSGDRGLTEAFF
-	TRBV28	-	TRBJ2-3	TGTGCCAGCAGTTTATACGGAGGCACAGATACGCAGTATTTT	CASSLYGGTDTQYF
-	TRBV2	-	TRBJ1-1	TGTGCCAGCAGTGAATTAGGGGCGGGCACTGAAGCTTTCTTT	CASSELGAGTEAFF
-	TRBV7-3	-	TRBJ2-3	TGTGCCAGCAGCTTAGGAGCCGCGGGGATGGCAACAGATACGCAGTATTTT	CASSLGAAGMATDTQYF
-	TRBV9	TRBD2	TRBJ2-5	TGTGCCAGCAGCGTTAGCCGGGGGGGAGAGGAGACCCAGTACTTC	CASSVSRGGEETQYF
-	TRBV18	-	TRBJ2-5	TGTGCCAGCTCACAAGACAACACCCAGTACTTC	CASSQDNTQYF
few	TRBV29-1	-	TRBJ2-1	TGCAGCGTGCAGGGGTTTCCTGAGCAGTTCTTC	CSVQGFPEQFF
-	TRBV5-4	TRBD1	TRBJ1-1	TGTGCCAGCAGCTCGACAGGGTTCAGTGAAGCTTTCTTT	CASSSTGFSEAFF
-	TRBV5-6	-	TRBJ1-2	TGTGCCAGCAGCTTGGCCGCCGGCAGAGGGGGCTACACCTTC	CASSLAAGRGGYTF
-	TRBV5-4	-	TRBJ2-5	TGTGCCAGCAGCCGAGCCGGGCTTTGGGAGACCCAGTACTTC	CASSRAGLWETQYF
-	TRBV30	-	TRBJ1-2	TGTGCCTGGAGTGTGGACAGACTCTATGGCTACACCTTC	CAWSVDRLYGYTF
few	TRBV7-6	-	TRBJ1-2	TGTGCCAGCAGCTTAGACAGGAGGCCCTCGGGCTACACCTTC	CASSLDRRPSGYTF
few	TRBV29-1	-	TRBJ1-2	TGCAGCGTGGGAGGGACCAATGGCTACACCTTC	CSVGGTNGYTF
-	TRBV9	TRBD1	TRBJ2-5	TGTGCCAGCAGCGTAGCGGGGGGACAGGGGGGACTCCCGAGTAACTTC	CASSVAGGQGGLPSNF
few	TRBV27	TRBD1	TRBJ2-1	TGTGCCAGCAGTTTAAGACAGGGGGAAAGCGATGAGCAGTTCTTC	CASSLRQGESDEQFF
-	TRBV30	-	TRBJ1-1	TGTGCCCGAGGACTCCAGAACACTGAAGCTTTCTTT	CARGLQNTEAFF
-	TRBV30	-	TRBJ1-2	TGTGCCTGGAGTGTAAACCCGGCTGGCTACACCTTC	CAWSVNPAGYTF
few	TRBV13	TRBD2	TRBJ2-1	TGTGCCAGCAGCCGCCACGGGGGGGAGCAGTTCTTC	CASSRHGGEQFF
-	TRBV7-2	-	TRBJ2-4	TGTGCCAGCAGCGCCCTGGGGGGCTCTGGCATTCAGTACTTC	CASSALGGSGIQYF
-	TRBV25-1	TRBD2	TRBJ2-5	TGTGCCAGCTGGGGGGGGTCCGAGACCCAGTACTTC	CASWGGSETQYF
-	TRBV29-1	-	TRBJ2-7	TGCAGCGTTGAGGGTAGGGGTCTCTCCGGAACCTACGAGCAGTACTTC	CSVEGRGLSGTYEQYF
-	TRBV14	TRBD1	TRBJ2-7	TGTGCCAGCAGCCCCCTCCCGGGACAGGGGACCTACGAGCAGTACTTC	CASSPLPGQGTYEQYF
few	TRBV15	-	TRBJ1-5	TGTGCCACCAGCAAAAGGACGGTTAGCAATCAGCCCCAGCATTTT	CATSKRTVSNQPQHF
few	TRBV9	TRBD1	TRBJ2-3	TGTGCCAGCAGCGTTTCCGGGACAGGGATCGCAGATACGCAGTATTTT	CASSVSGTGIADTQYF
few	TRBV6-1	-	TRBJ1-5	TGTGCCAGCAGTGAAGCTCAGGTCAATCAGCCCCAGCATTTT	CASSEAQVNQPQHF
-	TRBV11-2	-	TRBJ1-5	TGTGCCAGCAGCGCAGGGAGCAATCAGCCCCAGCATTTT	CASSAGSNQPQHF
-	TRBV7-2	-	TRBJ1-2	TGTGCCAGCAGCTTAGGACGGTTGGATGGCTACACCTTC	CASSLGRLDGYTF
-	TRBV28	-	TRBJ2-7	TGTGCCAGCAGTTTATACCAGGGGTACGAGCAGTACTTC	CASSLYQGYEQYF
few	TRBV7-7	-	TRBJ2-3	TGTGCTAGCAGCTTAAACCCCTTCGGTGATACGCAGTATTTT	CASSLNPFGDTQYF
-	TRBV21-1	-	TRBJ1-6	TGTGCCAGCAGCGCCCGGGACAAACTCTATAATTCACCCCTCCACTTT	CASSARDKLYNSPLHF
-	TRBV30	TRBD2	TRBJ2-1	TGTGCCTGCTCCGGGACTAGCGGGGGGGCTTCCTACAATGAGCAGTTCTTC	CACSGTSGGASYNEQFF
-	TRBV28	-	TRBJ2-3	TGTGCCAGCAGCCTTTCAGTAGATACGCAGTATTTT	CASSLSVDTQYF
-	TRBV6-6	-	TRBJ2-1	TGTGCCAGCAGGACAGGTCAGGGTGAGCAGTTCTTC	CASRTGQGEQFF
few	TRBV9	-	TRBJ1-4	TGTGCCAGCAGCGTAGGGGTTGCAACTAATGAAAAACTGTTTTTT	CASSVGVATNEKLFF
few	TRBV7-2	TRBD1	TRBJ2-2	TGTGCCAGCAGCGCGGCAGGCCGACAGGGTGACACCGGGGAGCTGTTTTTT	CASSAAGRQGDTGELFF
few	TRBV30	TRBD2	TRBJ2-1	TGTGCCTGGAGTGTTCTAGCTAGCGGGGGGGCATGGGAGCAGTTCTTC	CAWSVLASGGAWEQFF
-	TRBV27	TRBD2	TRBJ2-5	TGTGCCAGCAGTTTATACCTAGCGGGGGGCCAAGAGACCCAGTACTTC	CASSLYLAGGQETQYF
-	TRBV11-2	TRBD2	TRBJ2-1	TGTGCCAGCAGCTTAAAAGCACTAGCGGGGTTCCCCAATGAGCAGTTCTTC	CASSLKALAGFPNEQFF
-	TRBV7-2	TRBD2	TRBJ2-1	TGTGCCAGCAGCTTAGGTGTTCGAGGACTAGCGGTACCCAATGAGCAGTTCTTC	CASSLGVRGLAVPNEQFF
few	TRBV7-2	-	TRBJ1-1	TGTGCCAGCAGCTTAGCTTCCAGGGCGAACACTGAAGCTTTCTTT	CASSLASRANTEAFF
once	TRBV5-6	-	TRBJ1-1	TGTGCCAGCAGGCTACCCACTCAGGGGACTGAAGCTTTCTTT	CASRLPTQGTEAFF
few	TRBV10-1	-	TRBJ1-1	TGCGCCAGCAGGGACAGCATGAACACTGAAGCTTTCTTT	CASRDSMNTEAFF
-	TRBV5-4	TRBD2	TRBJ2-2	TGTGCCAGCCGTATAGCGGGGGGGAACACCGGGGAGCTGTTTTTT	CASRIAGGNTGELFF
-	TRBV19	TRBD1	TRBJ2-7	TGTGCCAGTAGTTCGCGGACAGGGAACACCTACGAGCAGTACTTC	CASSSRTGNTYEQYF
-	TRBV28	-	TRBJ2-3	TGTGCCAGCAGTTCCCTAGTAGATACGCAGTATTTT	CASSSLVDTQYF
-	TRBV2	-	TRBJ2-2	TGTGCCAGCAGTGAAAGTGGGGTCGGCGGCGGGGAGCTGTTTTTT	CASSESGVGGGELFF
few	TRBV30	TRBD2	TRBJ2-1	TGTGCCTGCGGGGTAGCGGGCTCCCCACGGTCCTACAATGAGCAGTTCTTC	CACGVAGSPRSYNEQFF
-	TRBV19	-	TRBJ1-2	TGTGCCAGTAGTACTTTCATGGGCTACACCTTC	CASSTFMGYTF